This T cell receptor beta chain was documented in a study of T cell responses to AZD1222 COVID-19 vaccine. Profiled with immunoSEQ multiplex PCR; TCRdb holds only in-frame clones, not every one. Of roughly 180,000 clones in the sample, roughly 90% are singletons; the top ten hold approximately 1.8%. Analysis merged second doses at about 4 or about 12 weeks. V lost 8 bases, J lost 2 bases, and 19 bases lay in between. The germline gives CDR1 MNHEY, CDR2 SMNVEV (reference sequence). The CDR3 consists of 16 residues. The rearrangement links TRBV27 to TRBJ1-5; D possibly corresponds to TRBD1 (5 bases). The source of this sequence is an adult who received the AZD1222 COVID-19 vaccine. The sequences come from peripheral blood, collected 28 days after the second AZD1222 dose. In DNA form, the CDR3 reads TGTGCCAGCGCCCGTGATCCGGGGGGGGGCAATCAGCCCCAGCATTTT. It codes for CASARDPGGGNQPQHF.